This paragraph reports one T cell receptor (beta chain). What it binds is unknown. The data were taken from a study of regulatory T cells in long-lasting Graves disease. Study findings and constraints: Newly diagnosed Graves' patients had higher TCR diversity than persistent ones. In persistent patients, shared public clonotypes (under 3,000) outnumbered those in new patients (approximately 880).

The length of the CDR3 is 13 residues. The germline gives CDR1 MNHNS, CDR2 SASEGT. Trimming left V 11 bases short and J 0 bases short, with 13 bases between. The time point here: persistent/refractory GD, antithyroid drugs over 5 years with positive TRAb. The TCR library used RNA extracted from PBMCs. Investigators prepared the TCR beta libraries by applying iRepertoire HTBI primers and Arm-PCR of CDR3 regions. In TCRdb, the multiplex PCR reads were re-called with MiXCR into one record per CDR3 protein. The profile shows 650,000 to 700,000 distinct CDR3 sequences, about 32% of them singletons. This TCR came from a female donor with Graves disease. The V gene is TRBV6-1, the J gene TRBJ1-1; D remains ambiguous. The sequencing here drew on peripheral blood mononuclear cells (PBMCs), taken when the disease was refractory, from a patient treated with antithyroid drugs. CDR3 nucleotide sequence: TGTGCCGGACGACGGACCTTGAACACTGAAGCTTTCTTT. Residues: CAGRRTLNTEAFF.